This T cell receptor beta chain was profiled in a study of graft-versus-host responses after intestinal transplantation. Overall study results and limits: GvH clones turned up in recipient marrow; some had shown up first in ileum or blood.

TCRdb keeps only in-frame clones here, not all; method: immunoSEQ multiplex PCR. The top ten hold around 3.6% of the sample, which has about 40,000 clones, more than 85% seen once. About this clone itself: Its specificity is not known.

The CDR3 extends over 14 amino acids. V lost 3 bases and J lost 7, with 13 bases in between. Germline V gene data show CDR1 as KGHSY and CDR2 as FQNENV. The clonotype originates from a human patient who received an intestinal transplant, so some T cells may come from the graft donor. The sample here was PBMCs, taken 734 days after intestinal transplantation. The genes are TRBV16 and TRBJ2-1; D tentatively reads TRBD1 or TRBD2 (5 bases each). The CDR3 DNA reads TGTGCCAGCAGCCACCTGGGGGAAGGGAATGAGCAGTTCTTC. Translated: CASSHLGEGNEQFF.